These T cell receptor beta chains were read from a single sample in a study of shared clonotypes between healthy human individuals. Assay: immunoSEQ multiplex PCR; the TCRdb copy retains only in-frame clones and omits some. Of roughly 520,000 clones in the sample, around 96% are singletons; the top ten hold about 0.067%. The sample consisted of naive CD4+ T cells sorted from blood. The receptor set was obtained from a woman aged 25 to 39 in good health. The CDR3 runs from the conserved cysteine through the conserved F or W. Fields, in order: D gene, V gene, J gene, clone size, CDR3 DNA, CDR3 protein. D genes are given only for firm matches. Some rows have no size entry. The others give once, few or many, or a class for an expanded clone.

>TRBD2|TRBV4-1|TRBJ2-5|once
TGCGCCAGCAGCCAACAAGCGGGAGTGTGGGAGACCCAGTACTTC
CASSQQAGVWETQYF
>-|TRBV5-1|TRBJ2-3|-
TGCGCCAGCAGCGACGCGATAGATACGCAGTATTTT
CASSDAIDTQYF
>-|TRBV7-9|TRBJ1-4|-
TGTGCCAGCAGCTCAGCGCGAACCGAGCCAACTAATGAAAAACTGTTTTTT
CASSSARTEPTNEKLFF
>TRBD1|TRBV5-6|TRBJ1-1|-
TGTGCCAGCAGCTTCGGACAGGGCACTGAAGCTTTCTTT
CASSFGQGTEAFF
>-|TRBV5-8|TRBJ2-7|-
TGTGCCAGCAGCTTGGGCAGGGCCTACGAGCAGTACTTC
CASSLGRAYEQYF
>-|TRBV21-1|TRBJ2-6|-
TGTGCCAGCCGACTAACGGTTCCGAGAGGGGCCAACGTCCTGACTTTC
CASRLTVPRGANVLTF
>TRBD2|TRBV4-1|TRBJ2-3|-
TGCGCCAGCAGCCAAGCGGGACTAGCGGGAGGGAGCACAGATACGCAGTATTTT
CASSQAGLAGGSTDTQYF
>-|TRBV10-1|TRBJ2-2|-
TGCGCCAGCAGTAGGACTGGAGTCACCGGGGAGCTGTTTTTT
CASSRTGVTGELFF
>-|TRBV19|TRBJ2-1|-
TGTGCCAGCGCAGATACAGCGTACAATGAGCAGTTCTTC
CASADTAYNEQFF
>TRBD1|TRBV18|TRBJ1-3|few
TGTGCCAGCTCACCACAGACAGGGATAAGCCCTGGAAACACCATATATTTT
CASSPQTGISPGNTIYF
>-|TRBV27|TRBJ2-7|once
TGTGCCAGCAGCCTCATCAGCTCCTACGAGCAGTACTTC
CASSLISSYEQYF
>TRBD2|TRBV7-9|TRBJ2-1|-
TGTGCCAGCAGCAAGGGACTAGCGAACTCCTACAATGAGCAGTTCTTC
CASSKGLANSYNEQFF
>TRBD1|TRBV10-2|TRBJ2-6|-
TGCGCCAGCCTCCCGGGACAGGTCCACTCTGGGGCCAACGTCCTGACTTTC
CASLPGQVHSGANVLTF
>TRBD2|TRBV7-7|TRBJ2-5|-
TGTGCCAGCAGCTTTGGCGGGAGTGAGACCCAGTACTTC
CASSFGGSETQYF
>TRBD2|TRBV5-1|TRBJ2-3|-
TGCGCCAGCAGCTTGGCCGGTGGGACTAGCGGGATTAGCACAGATACGCAGTATTTT
CASSLAGGTSGISTDTQYF
>-|TRBV6-1|TRBJ1-5|-
TGTGCCACAGGGGAACAGCCCCAGCATTTT
CATGEQPQHF
>-|TRBV5-1|TRBJ2-5|-
TGCGCCAGCAGCTTGGACGCGGGGTCGAGGACCCAGTACTTC
CASSLDAGSRTQYF
>TRBD1|TRBV5-1|TRBJ2-3|once
TGCGCCAGCAGCTTAGGACAGGGTATGACAGATACGCAGTATTTT
CASSLGQGMTDTQYF
>-|TRBV7-9|TRBJ1-1|-
TGTGCCAGCGCCTCGAGCGGGGACACTGAAGCTTTCTTT
CASASSGDTEAFF
>TRBD2|TRBV28|TRBJ2-7|-
TGTGCCAGCAGTTCCCGGACTAGCGGGAGTTACGAGCAGTACTTC
CASSSRTSGSYEQYF
>TRBD1|TRBV5-8|TRBJ1-4|-
TGTGCCAGCAGCTCCGGGACAGGGGATTCTTGGGAAAAACTGTTTTTT
CASSSGTGDSWEKLFF
>TRBD1|TRBV4-1|TRBJ2-1|once
TGCGCCAGCAGCCAAGATAGAAACAGGGGGCAGTACAATGAGCAGTTCTTC
CASSQDRNRGQYNEQFF
>-|TRBV7-9|TRBJ2-2|-
TGTGCAGCAAGGAGGGTCTCCACCGGGGAGCTGTTTTTT
CAARRVSTGELFF
>TRBD1|TRBV29-1|TRBJ1-1|once
TGCAGCCTAGACAGGGGTGGGAACACTGAAGCTTTCTTT
CSLDRGGNTEAFF
>TRBD1|TRBV29-1|TRBJ1-3|once
TGCAGCGTCGATGACAGGGCCACCTCTGGAAACACCATATATTTT
CSVDDRATSGNTIYF
>-|TRBV28|TRBJ1-5|-
TGTGCCAGCAGTTTTTCAAGGGCGGATCAGCCCCAGCATTTT
CASSFSRADQPQHF
>-|TRBV25-1|TRBJ1-4|-
TGTGCCAGCAGTGAACGGGGCAGTACTAATGAAAAACTGTTTTTT
CASSERGSTNEKLFF
>-|TRBV7-2|TRBJ1-3|-
TGTGCCAGCAGCTTAATGGGTGGTCCCTTGCGGATCAACAGCACCATATATTTT
CASSLMGGPLRINSTIYF
>-|TRBV10-1|TRBJ2-5|once
TGCGCCAGCAGTGACCCCGGCCCGGGACGGGCTGAGGAGACCCAGTACTTC
CASSDPGPGRAEETQYF
>TRBD2|TRBV10-3|TRBJ2-7|-
TGTGCCACTGGGTCCGCTAGCGGGAGGACGAACGAGCAGTACTTC
CATGSASGRTNEQYF
>-|TRBV6-1|TRBJ2-5|-
TGTGCCAGCAGTGAATGGGGGGACCAAGAGACCCAGTACTTC
CASSEWGDQETQYF
>-|TRBV7-6|TRBJ2-5|-
TGTGCCAGCAGCCCCAGACAGAAAGAGACCCAGTACTTC
CASSPRQKETQYF
>TRBD2|TRBV5-6|TRBJ2-5|-
TGTGCCAGCAGCCTAGCGGGAGCCCAAGAGACCCAGTACTTC
CASSLAGAQETQYF
>-|TRBV28|TRBJ1-2|-
TGTGCCAGCAGTTTTTCAGGGGTAAACTATGGCTACACCTTC
CASSFSGVNYGYTF
>-|TRBV15|TRBJ2-3|-
TGTGCCACCAGCAGTTGGGTGGCAGGGGGCACAGATACGCAGTATTTT
CATSSWVAGGTDTQYF
>-|TRBV18|TRBJ2-7|once
TGTGCCAGCTCACCACCCTCTCTGGGATCCTACGAGCAGTACTTC
CASSPPSLGSYEQYF
>-|TRBV28|TRBJ1-4|-
TGTGCCAGCTCGGGGATCGGGGGTCCGGGAGAAAAACTGTTTTTT
CASSGIGGPGEKLFF
>-|TRBV28|TRBJ2-5|-
TGTGCCAGCAGTTTATTTAAGGGAACGCAAGAGACCCAGTACTTC
CASSLFKGTQETQYF
>TRBD2|TRBV5-4|TRBJ2-7|-
TGTGCCAGCACTCCAGGCGGGAGGGCCGCCGAGCAGTACTTC
CASTPGGRAAEQYF